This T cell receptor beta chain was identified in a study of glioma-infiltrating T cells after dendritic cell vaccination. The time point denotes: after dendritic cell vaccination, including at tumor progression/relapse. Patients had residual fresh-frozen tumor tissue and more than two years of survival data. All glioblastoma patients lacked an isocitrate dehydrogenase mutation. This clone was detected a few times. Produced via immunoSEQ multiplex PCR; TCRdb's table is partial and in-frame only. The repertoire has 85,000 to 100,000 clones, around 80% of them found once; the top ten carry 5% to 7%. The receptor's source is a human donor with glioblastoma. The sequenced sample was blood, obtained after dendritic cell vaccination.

CDR3 residues: CASSSGLRPTYNEQFF. Here the CDR3 DNA reads TGCGCCAGCAGCTCGGGACTTCGTCCTACCTACAATGAGCAGTTCTTC. V is TRBV5-1 and J is TRBJ2-1, with a possible D match to TRBD2 (6 bases). CDR1 is SGHRS and CDR2 is YFSETQ in the germline V gene. The CDR3 is made up of 16 amino acids. V lost 3 bases to trimming and J lost 2 bases, with 15 bases between them. The full variable domain, completed using reference TRBV5-1 and TRBJ2-1, is KAGVTQTPRYLIKTRGQQVTLSCSPISGHRSVSWYQQTPGQGLQFLFEYFSETQRNKGNFPGRFSGRQFSNSRSEMNVSTLELGDSALYLCASSSGLRPTYNEQFFGPGTRLTVL.